This TCR beta chain was profiled in a study of cytomegalovirus exposure and HLA in healthy donors. General study points: Cytomegalovirus status was reportedly diagnosed by the classifier with high specificity and sensitivity. Listed as cytomegalovirus-associated were 150 or so TCR beta chains.

Sequencing was performed with immunoSEQ multiplex PCR; in TCRdb, only in-frame clones are kept and a portion is missing. The sample has about 200,000 clones, roughly 82% seen once. As regards this clone: Its target is not known.

Germline lookup yields CDR1 SGHNT and CDR2 YYREEE (reference sequence). Unmatched junction bases numbered 7, after V lost 4 bases and J lost 9 bases. The CDR3 is made up of 13 amino acids. This TCR was sampled from a woman in her twenties or thirties in good health and CMV-seropositive. Sequencing was carried out using PBMCs. The J gene is TRBJ2-1, the V gene TRBV5-4; TRBD2 matches at 7 bases. CDR3 amino acids: CASSGSREGEQFF. The CDR3 DNA is TGTGCCAGCAGCGGAAGCAGGGAGGGTGAGCAGTTCTTC.